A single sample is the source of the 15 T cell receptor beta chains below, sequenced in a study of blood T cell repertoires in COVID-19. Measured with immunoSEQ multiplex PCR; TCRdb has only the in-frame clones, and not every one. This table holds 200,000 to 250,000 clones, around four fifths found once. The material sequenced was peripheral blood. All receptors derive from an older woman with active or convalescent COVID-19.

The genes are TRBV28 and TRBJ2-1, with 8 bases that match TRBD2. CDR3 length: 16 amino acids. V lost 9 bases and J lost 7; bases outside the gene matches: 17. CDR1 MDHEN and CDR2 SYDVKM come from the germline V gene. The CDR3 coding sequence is TGTGCCAGTTCACGTCCTGGGGCGGGAGGCATAAATGAGCAGTTCTTC. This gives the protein CASSRPGAGGINEQFF.

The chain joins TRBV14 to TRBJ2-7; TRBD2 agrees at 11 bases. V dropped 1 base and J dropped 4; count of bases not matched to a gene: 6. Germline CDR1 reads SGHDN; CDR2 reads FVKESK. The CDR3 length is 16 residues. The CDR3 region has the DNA TGTGCCAGCAGCCAAGGTCTGGTAGCGGGAGGGTACGAGCAGTACTTC. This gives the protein CASSQGLVAGGYEQYF.

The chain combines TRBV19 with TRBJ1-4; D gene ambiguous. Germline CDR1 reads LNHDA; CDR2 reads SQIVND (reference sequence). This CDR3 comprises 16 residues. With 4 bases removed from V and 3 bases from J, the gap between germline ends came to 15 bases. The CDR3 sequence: CASSSPPGEANEKLFF. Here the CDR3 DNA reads TGTGCCAGTAGTAGCCCCCCCGGGGAGGCTAATGAAAAACTGTTTTTT.

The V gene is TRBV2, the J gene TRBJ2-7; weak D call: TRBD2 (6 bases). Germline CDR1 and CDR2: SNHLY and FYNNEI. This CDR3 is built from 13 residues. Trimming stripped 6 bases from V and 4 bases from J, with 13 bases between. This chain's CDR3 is CASSADGGYEQYF. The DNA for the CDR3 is TGTGCCAGCAGCGCGGATGGAGGGTACGAGCAGTACTTC.

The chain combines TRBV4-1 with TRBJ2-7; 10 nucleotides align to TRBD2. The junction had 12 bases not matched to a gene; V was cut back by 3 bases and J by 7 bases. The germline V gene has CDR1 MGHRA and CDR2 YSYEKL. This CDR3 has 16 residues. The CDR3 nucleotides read TGCGCCAGCAGCCAGGCTAGCGGGGGAGTGGTTAGGGAGCAGTACTTC. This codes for CASSQASGGVVREQYF.

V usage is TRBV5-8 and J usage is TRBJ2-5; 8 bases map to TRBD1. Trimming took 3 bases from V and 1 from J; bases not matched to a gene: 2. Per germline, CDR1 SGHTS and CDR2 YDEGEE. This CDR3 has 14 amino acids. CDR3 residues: CASSSTGGQETQYF. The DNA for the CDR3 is TGTGCCAGCAGCTCAACAGGGGGCCAAGAGACCCAGTACTTC.

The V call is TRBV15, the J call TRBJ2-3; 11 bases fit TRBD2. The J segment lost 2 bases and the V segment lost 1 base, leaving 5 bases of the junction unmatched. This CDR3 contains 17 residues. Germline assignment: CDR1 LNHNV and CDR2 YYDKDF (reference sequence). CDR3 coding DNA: TGTGCCACCAGCAGAGTCCCGACTAGCGGGAACACAGATACGCAGTATTTT. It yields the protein CATSRVPTSGNTDTQYF. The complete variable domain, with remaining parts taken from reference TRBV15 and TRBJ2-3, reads DAMVIQNPRYQVTQFGKPVTLSCSQTLNHNVMYWYQQKSSQAPKLLFHYYDKDFNNEADTPDNFQSRRPNTSFCFLDIRSPGLGDTAMYLCATSRVPTSGNTDTQYFGPGTRLTVL.

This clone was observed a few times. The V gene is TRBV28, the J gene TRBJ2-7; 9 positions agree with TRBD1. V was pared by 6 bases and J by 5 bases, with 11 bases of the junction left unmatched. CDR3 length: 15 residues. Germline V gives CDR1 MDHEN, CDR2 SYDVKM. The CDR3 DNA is TGTGCCAGCAGAAGGACAGGGGCGCTTGGGCACGAGCAGTACTTC. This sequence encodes CASRRTGALGHEQYF. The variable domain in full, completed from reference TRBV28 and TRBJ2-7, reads DVKVTQSSRYLVKRTGEKVFLECVQDMDHENMFWYRQDPGLGLRLIYFSYDVKMKEKGDIPEGYSVSREKKERFSLILESASTNQTSMYLCASRRTGALGHEQYFGPGTRLTVT.

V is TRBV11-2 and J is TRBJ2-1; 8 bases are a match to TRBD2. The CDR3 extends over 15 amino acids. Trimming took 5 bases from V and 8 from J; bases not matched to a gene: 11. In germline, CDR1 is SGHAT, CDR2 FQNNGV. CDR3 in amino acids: CASSDPGGASDEQFF. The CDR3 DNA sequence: TGTGCCAGCAGCGACCCCGGGGGGGCTAGCGATGAGCAGTTCTTC. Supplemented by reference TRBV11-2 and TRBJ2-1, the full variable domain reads EAGVAQSPRYKIIEKRQSVAFWCNPISGHATLYWYQQILGQGPKLLIQFQNNGVVDDSQLPKDRFSAERLKGVDSTLKIQPAKLEDSAVYLCASSDPGGASDEQFFGPGTRLTVL.

In DNA form, the CDR3 reads TGTGCCAGCAGCTTAGCACAGGGGTACAATGAGCAGTTCTTC. This encodes CASSLAQGYNEQFF. The gene calls are TRBV7-9 and TRBJ2-1; 7 bases map to TRBD1. Per the germline V gene, CDR1 is SEHNR and CDR2 is FQNEAQ (reference sequence). Trimming removed 0 bases from V and 4 bases from J; junction bases left unmatched: 0. This CDR3 spans 14 amino acids.

The CDR3 region has the DNA TGTGCCAGCAGTTTATCGATGGGACAGGGTAAGGAAGCTTTCTTT. Translation gives CASSLSMGQGKEAFF. The rearrangement uses TRBV27 and TRBJ1-1, with 9 bases aligning to TRBD1. V dropped 0 bases and J dropped 8; count of bases not matched to a gene: 7. This CDR3 has 15 residues. Germline CDR1 MNHEY, CDR2 SMNVEV (reference sequence).

CDR3 residues: CASSTVAESKNIQYF. CDR3 bases: TGTGCCAGCAGCACCGTTGCGGAATCCAAAAACATTCAGTACTTC. The rearrangement links TRBV5-4 to TRBJ2-4, with unresolved D. The CDR3 runs 15 residues. Trimming left V 4 bases short and J 2 bases short, with 13 bases between. CDR1 and CDR2 (germline): SGHNT, YYREEE (reference sequence). Variable domain in full (rest from reference TRBV5-4 and TRBJ2-4): ETGVTQSPTHLIKTRGQQVTLRCSSQSGHNTVSWYQQALGQGPQFIFQYYREEENGRGNFPPRFSGLQFPNYSSELNVNALELDDSALYLCASSTVAESKNIQYFGAGTRLSVL.

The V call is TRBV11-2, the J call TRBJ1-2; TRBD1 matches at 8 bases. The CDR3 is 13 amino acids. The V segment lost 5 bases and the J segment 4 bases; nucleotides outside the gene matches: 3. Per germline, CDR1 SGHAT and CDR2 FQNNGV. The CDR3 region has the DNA TGTGCCAGCAGCCCGCAGGGGGCCTATGGCTACACCTTC. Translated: CASSPQGAYGYTF.

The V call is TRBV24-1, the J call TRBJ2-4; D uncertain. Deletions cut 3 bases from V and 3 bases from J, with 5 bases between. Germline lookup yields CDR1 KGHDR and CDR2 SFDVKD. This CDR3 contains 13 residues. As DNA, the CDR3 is TGTGCCACCAGTGATCCTAACAAAAACATTCAGTACTTC. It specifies CATSDPNKNIQYF.

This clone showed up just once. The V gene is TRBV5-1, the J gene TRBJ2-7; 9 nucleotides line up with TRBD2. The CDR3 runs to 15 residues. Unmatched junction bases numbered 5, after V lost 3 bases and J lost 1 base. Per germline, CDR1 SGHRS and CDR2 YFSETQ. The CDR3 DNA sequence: TGCGCCAGCAGCTGGGGACTAGCCCCGTCCTACGAGCAGTACTTC. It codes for CASSWGLAPSYEQYF.